This T cell receptor (beta chain) was identified during a study of cytotoxic CD8 clonotypes in ibrutinib-treated CLL. The assay was immunoSEQ multiplex PCR, and TCRdb's table has in-frame clones only and misses some. Found here are 150,000 to 200,000 clones, approximately 90% of them singletons; the top ten hold 3%. In regard to this clone: Its antigen is as yet unknown. Other DNA variants within this sample encode the same CDR3.

The length of the CDR3 is 14 residues. CDR1 MNHEY and CDR2 SVGAGI come from the germline V gene. V lost 6 bases to trimming and J lost 3 bases; unmatched junction nucleotides: 4. Findings and limits, study-wide: Starting clonality was above that of age-matched healthy donors and tracked circulating CD8+ T-cell counts.

The clonotype originates from a human donor with chronic lymphocytic leukemia. The input for sequencing was PBMCs, taken at disease progression, from a patient treated with ibrutinib. The chain joins TRBV6-5 to TRBJ1-5; TRBD1 aligns across 8 bases. In DNA, the CDR3 is TGTGCCAGCAGCCGGGACAGGTTCAATCAGCCCCAGCATTTT. Residues: CASSRDRFNQPQHF.